This T cell receptor beta chain was identified during a study of T cells in Graves' hyperthyroidism and ophthalmopathy. Many counts were recorded for this clonotype. Its matching antigen is unknown. The germline gives CDR1 LNHDA, CDR2 SQIVND (reference sequence). V lost 5 bases and J lost 5, with 12 bases in between. This CDR3 spans 13 amino acids. Findings of the study overall: Most thyroid-expanded clonotypes above 0.001 were also found in blood.

Absent ophthalmopathy progression within 18 months defined stable Graves' hyperthyroidism. PBMCs came from more than 8.5 ml fresh peripheral blood. Amplified regions were TCR beta CDR3 sequences from RNA transcripts. A first-round RT-PCR of the TCR CDR3 used the HTBI primer set. TCRdb fed the multiplex PCR reads into MiXCR, producing one record per CDR3 protein. The sample consists of more than 100,000 distinct CDR3 sequences, approximately 48% of them appearing once. The material sequenced was blood. This clonotype originated in a man aged 35-49 years with Graves' hyperthyroidism. This chain links TRBV19 with TRBJ1-1; D gene ambiguous. In DNA, the CDR3 is TGTGCCAGTAGTGCGGGCCCCGGGACTGAAGCTTTCTTT. Protein: CASSAGPGTEAFF.